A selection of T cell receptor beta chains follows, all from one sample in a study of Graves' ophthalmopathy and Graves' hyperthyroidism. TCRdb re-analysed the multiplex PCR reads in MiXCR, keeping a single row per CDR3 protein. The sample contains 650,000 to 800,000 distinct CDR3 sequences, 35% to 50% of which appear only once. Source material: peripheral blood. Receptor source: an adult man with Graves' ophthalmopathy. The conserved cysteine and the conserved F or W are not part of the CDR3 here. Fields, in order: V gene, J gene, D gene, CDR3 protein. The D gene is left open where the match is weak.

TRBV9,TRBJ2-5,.,ASSGSRGPYQETQY
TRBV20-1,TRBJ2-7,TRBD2,SATRGGGPGYEQY
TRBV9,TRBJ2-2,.,ASSGRDANTGELF
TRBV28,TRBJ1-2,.,ASSLFGSYGYT
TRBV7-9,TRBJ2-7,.,ASSWDSGSYEQY
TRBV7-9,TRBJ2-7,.,ASSLGAGAPYEQY
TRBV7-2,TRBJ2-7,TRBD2,ASSLDGLAERVYEQY
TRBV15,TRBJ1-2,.,ATSTEGNYGYT
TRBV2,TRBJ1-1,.,ASSLLVGIGDTEAF
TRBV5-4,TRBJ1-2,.,ASSLRRYANT
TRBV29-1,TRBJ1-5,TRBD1,SVRTGNQPQH
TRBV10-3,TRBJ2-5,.,ASSYPWARLETQY
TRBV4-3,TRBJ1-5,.,ASSQVGSSEPQH
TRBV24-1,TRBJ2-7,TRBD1,ATSDYRGGQY
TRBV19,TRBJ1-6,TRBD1,ASSIKADRGSPLH
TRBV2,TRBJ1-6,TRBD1,ASSERTGGNSPLH
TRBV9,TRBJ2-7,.,ASSPSLDELYEQY
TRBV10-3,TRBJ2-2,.,AISGVLNTGELF
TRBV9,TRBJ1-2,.,ASSAHIGSNYGYT
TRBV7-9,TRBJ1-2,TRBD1,ASRSRDRGPFNYGYT
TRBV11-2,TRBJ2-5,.,ASSLEALDQETQY
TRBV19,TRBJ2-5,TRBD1,ASSMDRGGRQETQY
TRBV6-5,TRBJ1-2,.,ASSYSKGHGYT
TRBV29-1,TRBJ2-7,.,SGVRGYEQY
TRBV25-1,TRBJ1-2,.,AWSMGYGYT
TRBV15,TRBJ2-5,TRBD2,ATSSALAGGRETQY
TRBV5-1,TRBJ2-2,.,ASSLAGTQNTGELF
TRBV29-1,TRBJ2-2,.,SVEEGARTGELF
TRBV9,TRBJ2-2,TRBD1,ASSVGGGNTGELF
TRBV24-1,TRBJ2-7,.,ATSDLVHGSYEQY
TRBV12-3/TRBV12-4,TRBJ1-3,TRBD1,ASNPGQGYTIY
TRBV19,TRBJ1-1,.,ATSLQGNTEAF